The sample holds one count of the clone carrying this T cell receptor (beta chain). Its antigen is currently unknown. These data come from a study of tissue T cells after allogeneic stem cell transplantation. For the study at large: Patients with graft-versus-host disease had grafts: four unmodified, three CD34-selected and T-cell-depleted. Study findings and constraints: Tissue-detected TCR repertoire was only partly captured by blood and spleen T cells.

Trimming removed 5 bases from V and 11 bases from J, with 12 bases in between. This CDR3 has 12 amino acids. CDR1 is SGHAT, CDR2 FQNNGV, per germline. Profiling relied on immunoSEQ multiplex PCR, and the TCRdb table lists in-frame clones only, not all of them. This sample has about 140 clones, with around 73% found just once. This clonotype originated in a female patient aged 40 to 75 with steroid-refractory graft-versus-host disease after an allogeneic stem cell transplant. The graft donor may be the source of some T cells. Sequences were derived from descending colon tissue, sampled at autopsy. The rearrangement links TRBV11-2 to TRBJ2-2; D possibly uses TRBD1 or TRBD2 (5 bases each). The chain's CDR3 is CASSHTRGELFF. CDR3 DNA sequence: TGTGCCAGCAGCCATACGAGGGGAGAGCTGTTTTTT.